This paragraph covers one T cell receptor (beta chain) sequence. Its antigen is not yet known. No per-base quality is available; no much larger clone lies one base away. TCR-beta CDR3 regions were amplified from genomic DNA by a two-step multiplex PCR, with the second step adding Illumina-compatible adaptors. TCR-beta immunosequencing was performed on an Illumina platform as a commercial immunoSEQ service. The source study handled its data this way. Repertoires were summarised as Top 10 Clones, the percentage of T-cell templates from the ten most frequent sequences, and productive clonality. Values for productive clonality spanned 0 to 1, where a value of 1 indicated a monoclonal population. Sequences comprising at least 0.1% of tumour T-cell templates but absent from matched non-adjacent lung were defined as tumour-associated clones and were identified via log10 scatter plots. Student's t-tests were used for two-group comparisons, ANOVA for comparisons across stages, and linear regression for relationships, with analyses done in GraphPad Prism7 and R. TCRdb mirrors the immuneACCESS table, restricted to in-frame sequences. Some clones are absent from its copies; in checked studies, under half trace to an unresolved V gene, and the reason for the others is unknown. V, J and clone size were drawn from that table, and D and trimming were deduced from the DNA. This sample lists approximately 8,600 clones; 67% were detected once. The ten largest clones capture 23% of the sample.

The CDR3 measures 15 amino acids from cysteine to phenylalanine. Solely the CDR3 DNA is kept, with 45 bases framed from the first base. The germline V gene supplies CDR1 MNHNS and CDR2 SASEGT. The junction shows trimming of 2 bases on V and 7 bases on J, and the gene matches do not reach 7 bases of it. Normal lung samples were non-adjacent lung tissue taken as far from the tumour as possible, at least 3 cm away, from the same patient. Genomic DNA was extracted with the QIAamp DNA kit from frozen aliquots of unsorted single-cell suspensions. Tissues arrived within 2 hours after resection and were immediately processed into single-cell suspensions. Tissue was broken up mechanically, digested enzymatically with DNase I, collagenase I and hyaluronidase for under 35 minutes at 37 degrees C, and then filtered and RBC-lysed. This entry is derived from a study of immune cell composition in non-small cell lung cancer (TCRdb year 2017). Study-wide context: Histologic subtype, mostly lung adenocarcinoma or squamous cell carcinoma, was determined with H&E together with p63, CK5, Napsin A and TTF-1 immunohistochemistry. Several tumour specimens with TCR-beta data were rare histological subtypes and were excluded from the subtype comparisons. Supplementary cohort #1, under twelve lung adenocarcinoma cases, had paired tumour/lung TCR-beta sequencing and TIL populations generated to assess tumour reactivity. TCR-beta sequencing from Adaptive Biotechnologies was done on approximately 35 paired sets of NSCLC tumour and non-adjacent lung specimens and on about two dozen tumour-only specimens. What the work shows at the level of the full study, not this receptor alone: The reactivity cohort included only approximately 11 cases, and whether tumour-reactive clones share sequences with the dominant in vivo tumour-associated clones was not shown. No significant correlation was found between tumour TCR-beta clonality and smoking pack-years. In 10 adenocarcinoma cases, maximal tumour-associated clone frequency correlated strongly with TIL tumour reactivity, whereas overall clonality did not. Nearly half of NSCLC cases had tumour-associated clones >0.5%, found in approximately 30% of adenocarcinomas compared with around 75% of squamous carcinomas.

This sequence was found in a human donor with non-small cell lung cancer. The sample was non-adjacent lung tissue. Recombination connected TRBV6-1 to TRBJ1-4, and 7 junctional nucleotides match TRBD1. The CDR3 protein is CASSEPDRAFEKLFF. The DNA sequence follows: TGTGCCAGCAGTGAACCCGACAGGGCTTTTGAAAAACTGTTTTTT.